These 12 T cell receptor beta chains were all obtained from the same sample, sequenced in a study of T-cell reconstitution after alpha-beta-depleted transplantation in children. TCRbeta library construction was performed incorporating unique molecular identifiers. TCRdb called the PCR reads again in MiXCR, with one record for every CDR3 protein. The sample has roughly 200,000 distinct CDR3 sequences, 6.6% seen once. Sequencing used PBMCs, obtained before TCRalphabeta/CD19-depleted stem cell transplant. These receptors were taken from a boy under 10 years old with acute lymphoblastic leukemia, due to receive a stem cell transplant.

This clonotype was seen at least ten times. The chain combines TRBV10-3 with TRBJ1-2; no clear D gene. V lost 4 bases and J 8 bases, leaving 11 bases between the germline ends. CDR1 and CDR2 from the germline V gene are ENHRY and SYGVKD. The CDR3 sequence is 12 residues long. DNA of the CDR3: TGTGCCATCAGTGGGTCATTACGGGGCTACACCTTC. Translated, it gives CAISGSLRGYTF.

This clonotype was picked up a small number of times. The genes are TRBV7-9 and TRBJ1-6; D gene unclear. Germline CDR1 SEHNR, CDR2 FQNEAQ (reference sequence). The CDR3 totals 12 residues. Trimming took off 5 bases at V and 10 bases at J, with 9 bases between the two ends. CDR3 protein: CASSLRESPLHF. CDR3 coding DNA: TGTGCCAGCAGCCTCCGGGAATCACCCCTCCACTTT. Full variable domain (missing parts from reference TRBV7-9 and TRBJ1-6): DTGVSQNPRHKITKRGQNVTFRCDPISEHNRLYWYRQTLGQGPEFLTYFQNEAQLEKSRLLSDRFSAERPKGSFSTLEIQRTEQGDSAMYLCASSLRESPLHFGNGTRLTVT.

This clonotype was counted ten times or more. The chain has TRBV20-1 and TRBJ2-7; 8 nucleotides line up with TRBD2. V lost 1 base to trimming and J lost 5 bases; unmatched junction nucleotides: 7. Germline V gene lookup returns CDR1 DFQATT and CDR2 SNEGSKA (reference sequence). The CDR3 sequence is 14 residues long. CDR3: CSARVASGFHEQYF. The CDR3 DNA follows: TGCAGTGCTAGAGTGGCTAGCGGGTTCCACGAGCAGTACTTC.

This clonotype was found many times. The chain is built from TRBV7-9 and TRBJ1-2; tentatively, D is TRBD1 (5 bases). V was clipped by 6 bases and J by 6 bases, with 14 bases between them. This CDR3 spans 13 amino acids. CDR1 and CDR2 (germline): SEHNR, FQNEAQ (reference sequence). CDR3 DNA sequence: TGTGCCAGCAGTCTGGCACAGGACGATGGCTACACCTTC. This sequence encodes CASSLAQDDGYTF. Drawing the rest from reference TRBV7-9 and TRBJ1-2, the complete variable domain is DTGVSQNPRHKITKRGQNVTFRCDPISEHNRLYWYRQTLGQGPEFLTYFQNEAQLEKSRLLSDRFSAERPKGSFSTLEIQRTEQGDSAMYLCASSLAQDDGYTFGSGTRLTVV.

The sample holds many counts of this clonotype. This rearrangement joins TRBV12-3 or TRBV12-4 to TRBJ1-1; D gene unclear. This CDR3 spans 14 amino acids. Trimming took off 1 base at V and 0 bases at J, with 6 bases between the two ends. CDR3 amino acids: CASSLGWLNTEAFF. The CDR3 coding sequence is TGTGCCAGCAGTTTAGGCTGGTTGAACACTGAAGCTTTCTTT.

At least ten counts were recorded for this clonotype. This sequence joins TRBV7-9 and TRBJ2-1; 7 bases agree with TRBD2. Unmatched junction bases numbered 12, after V lost 7 bases and J lost 12 bases. The germline CDR1 and CDR2 sequences are SEHNR and FQNEAQ (reference sequence). This CDR3 is 13 amino acids long. The DNA for the CDR3 is TGTGCCAGCAACCTTCCGGGACTAACACCGCAGTTCTTC. The encoded protein is CASNLPGLTPQFF.

This clonotype was picked up a small number of times. CDR3 sequence reads: CASRGLAGGYNEQFF. The CDR3 bases are TGTGCCAGCAGGGGACTAGCGGGGGGCTACAATGAGCAGTTCTTC. This chain joins TRBV11-1 and TRBJ2-1; 15 bases are shared with TRBD2. CDR3 length: 15 residues. Trimming at V came to 6 bases and at J to 3 bases, leaving 0 bases not matched to a gene. The V gene's germline CDR1 is SGHAT and CDR2 FQDESV (reference sequence).

The J gene is TRBJ2-7, the V gene TRBV6-1, with D possibly TRBD1 on 5 matching bases. The V end was cut by 6 bases, the J end by 4 bases, with 16 bases between. The CDR3 has 14 amino acids. The germline gives CDR1 MNHNS, CDR2 SASEGT. The CDR3 sequence: CASSRQGLGYEQYF. The DNA for the CDR3 is TGTGCCAGCAGCCGTCAGGGATTGGGATACGAGCAGTACTTC.

The table lists this clonotype with a few counts. This rearrangement joins TRBV5-1 to TRBJ2-6; D is perhaps TRBD2 (7 bases). Germline CDR1 reads SGHRS; CDR2 reads YFSETQ. The CDR3 runs 17 residues. V lost 1 base and J 0 bases, leaving 11 bases between the germline ends. In nucleotides, the CDR3 is TGCGCCAGCAGCTTGAAGGGGGGGGACTCTGGGGCCAACGTCCTGACTTTC. Translating gives CASSLKGGDSGANVLTF.

With regard to this clonotype: The junction shows a germline mismatch at one end, possibly a read error. The gene calls are TRBV3-1 and TRBJ2-7, with TRBD2 matching 12 bases. The CDR3 is 17 residues long. From germline, CDR1 is LGHDT and CDR2 YNNKEL (reference sequence). The DNA of the CDR3 is TGTGCCACCAGCCGCAAAATCGGACTAGCGGGGTTCTGCGAGCAGTACTTC. Protein sequence: CATSRKIGLAGFCEQYF.

In its sample, this clonotype was seen many times. CDR3: CSVEWLFTQYF. CDR3 bases: TGCAGCGTTGAATGGTTGTTCACGCAGTATTTT. This chain uses TRBV29-1 with TRBJ2-3; D ambiguous. Trimming removed 2 bases at V and 9 bases at J, with 9 bases between. This CDR3 has 11 amino acids. The germline V gene encodes CDR1 SQVTM and CDR2 ANQGSEA.

Many counts were recorded for this clonotype. The gene calls are TRBV20-1 and TRBJ2-7, with D possibly being TRBD1 or TRBD2 (5 bases each). CDR3 size: 15 residues. The V end was cut by 6 bases, the J end by 2 bases, with 20 bases between. CDR1 and CDR2 from the germline V gene are DFQATT and SNEGSKA (reference sequence). The CDR3 nucleotides are TGCAGTGCCACCAACCCGGGGAAGGGGACCTACGAGCAGTACTTC. Its translation: CSATNPGKGTYEQYF.